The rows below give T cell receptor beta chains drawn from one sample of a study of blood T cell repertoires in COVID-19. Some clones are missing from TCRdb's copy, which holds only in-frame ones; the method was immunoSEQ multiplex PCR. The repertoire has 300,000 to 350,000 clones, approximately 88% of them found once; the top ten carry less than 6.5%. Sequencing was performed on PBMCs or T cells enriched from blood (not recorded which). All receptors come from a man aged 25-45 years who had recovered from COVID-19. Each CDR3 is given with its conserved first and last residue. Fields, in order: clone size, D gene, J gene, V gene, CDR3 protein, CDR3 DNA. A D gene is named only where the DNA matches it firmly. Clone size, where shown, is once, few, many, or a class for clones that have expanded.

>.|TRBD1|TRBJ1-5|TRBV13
CASSPQGHTGYSNQPQHF
TGTGCCAGCAGCCCACAGGGGCATACCGGTTATAGCAATCAGCCCCAGCATTTT
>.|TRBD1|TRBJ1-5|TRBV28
CASTDRGPQPQHF
TGTGCCAGCACGGACAGGGGGCCTCAGCCCCAGCATTTT
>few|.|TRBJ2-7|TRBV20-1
CSASRGDEQYF
TGCAGTGCTAGCAGGGGGGACGAGCAGTACTTC
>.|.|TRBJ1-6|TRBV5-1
CASSLEGPGNSPLHF
TGCGCCAGCAGCTTGGAGGGGCCCGGCAATTCACCCCTCCACTTT
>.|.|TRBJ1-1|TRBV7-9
CASSQGTTEAFF
TGTGCCAGCAGCCAGGGGACCACTGAAGCTTTCTTT
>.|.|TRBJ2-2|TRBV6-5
CASSYSIPGELFF
TGTGCCAGCAGTTACTCTATTCCCGGGGAGCTGTTTTTT
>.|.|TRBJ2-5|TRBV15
CATSSDSGGETQYF
TGTGCCACCAGCAGTGACAGTGGTGGCGAGACCCAGTACTTC
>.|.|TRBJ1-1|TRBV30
CAWRAGAYTEAFF
TGTGCCTGGAGGGCGGGGGCATACACTGAAGCTTTCTTT
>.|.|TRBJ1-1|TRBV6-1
CASSERQGEAFF
TGTGCCAGCAGTGAAAGGCAGGGCGAGGCTTTCTTT
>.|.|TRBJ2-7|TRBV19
CASSIGDFTYEQYF
TGTGCCAGTAGTATAGGAGACTTCACCTACGAGCAGTACTTC
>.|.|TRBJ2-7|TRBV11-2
CASSLLEGGEQYF
TGTGCCAGCAGCTTATTGGAGGGAGGCGAGCAGTACTTC
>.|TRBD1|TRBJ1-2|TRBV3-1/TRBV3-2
CASSQDPLTGETYGYTF
TGTGCCAGCAGCCAAGATCCGCTCACAGGGGAAACCTATGGCTACACCTTC
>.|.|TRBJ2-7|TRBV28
CASSPGQNPHEQYF
TGTGCCAGCAGTCCAGGACAGAATCCCCACGAGCAGTACTTC
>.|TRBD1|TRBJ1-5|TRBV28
CASSRTGNQPQHF
TGTGCCAGCAGCCGGACAGGAAATCAGCCCCAGCATTTT
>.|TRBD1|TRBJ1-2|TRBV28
CASSLGQNYGYTF
TGTGCCAGCAGCCTGGGACAGAACTATGGCTACACCTTC
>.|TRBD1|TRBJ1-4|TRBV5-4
CASSLAGTGLEKLFF
TGTGCCAGCAGCTTGGCTGGGACAGGGCTAGAAAAACTGTTTTTT
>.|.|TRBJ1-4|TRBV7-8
CASSPREGRNEKLFF
TGTGCCAGCAGCCCCCGGGAGGGGCGGAATGAAAAACTGTTTTTT
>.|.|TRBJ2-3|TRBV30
CASTAALVTSTDTQYF
TGTGCCTCGACCGCGGCTCTTGTTACTAGCACAGATACGCAGTATTTT
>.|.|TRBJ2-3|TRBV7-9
CASSGDMTDTQYF
TGTGCCAGCAGCGGCGACATGACAGATACGCAGTATTTT
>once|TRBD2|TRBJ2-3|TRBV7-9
CASSLGPQGGGTDTQYF
TGTGCCAGCAGCTTAGGCCCCCAGGGAGGGGGCACAGATACGCAGTATTTT
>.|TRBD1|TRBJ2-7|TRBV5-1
CASSFPGQAYEQYF
TGCGCCAGCAGCTTCCCGGGACAGGCATACGAGCAGTACTTC
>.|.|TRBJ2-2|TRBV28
CALQGPGGTGELFF
TGTGCCTTACAGGGCCCGGGGGGCACCGGGGAGCTGTTTTTT
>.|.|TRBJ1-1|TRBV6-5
CASSYSVNTEAFF
TGTGCCAGCAGTTACTCCGTGAACACTGAAGCTTTCTTT
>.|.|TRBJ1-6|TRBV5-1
CASSTTTERGPLHF
TGCGCCAGCAGCACGACAACAGAAAGAGGGCCCCTCCACTTT